One sample yielded the 7 T cell receptor beta chains listed below, sequenced in a study of blood T cell repertoires in COVID-19. Clones were sequenced by immunoSEQ multiplex PCR, and TCRdb holds only the in-frame ones, with some missing. Of just over 65,000 clones in the sample, more than 80% were seen once. The source material was peripheral blood. The receptor source for this set is a man aged 25 to 45 with acute or convalescent COVID-19.

The chain carries TRBV7-8 and TRBJ1-5; the D is unclear. The germline V and J ends were trimmed by 1 base and 9 bases, with 16 bases remaining between them. Germline CDR1 is SGHVS and CDR2 is FQNEAQ. This CDR3 is built from 15 residues. The CDR3 protein is CASSLVAVRGSPQHF. CDR3 nucleotides: TGTGCCAGCAGCTTAGTGGCGGTTCGGGGTTCGCCCCAGCATTTT.

This sequence joins TRBV5-1 and TRBJ2-5; TRBD2 might be the D (5 bases). Germline loops: CDR1 SGHRS, CDR2 YFSETQ. CDR3 size: 15 residues. The V end lost 1 base, the J end lost 3 bases, and 13 bases lay between the germline ends. CDR3 nucleotides: TGCGCCAGCAGCTTGAATGCTTTCGGGAAAGAGACCCAGTACTTC. Protein product: CASSLNAFGKETQYF.

With regard to this clone: An end of the junction differs from the germline gene, which may be a read error. This chain connects TRBV7-7 to TRBJ2-1; D gene uncertain. The CDR3 sequence is 14 residues long. Germline CDR1 SSHAT, CDR2 FNYEAQ (reference sequence). The CDR3 nucleotides read TGTGCTAGCAGCTCGACAAATCTGGGCGATGAGCAGTTCTTC. Its translation: CASSSTNLGDEQFF. Variable domain in full (rest from reference TRBV7-7 and TRBJ2-1): GAGVSQSPRYKVTKRGQDVTLRCDPISSHATLYWYQQALGQGPEFLTYFNYEAQPDKSGLPSDRFSAERPEGSISTLTIQRTEQRDSAMYRCASSSTNLGDEQFFGPGTRLTVL.

The chain is built from TRBV5-1 and TRBJ1-4, with 9 bases aligning to TRBD1. Germline lookup yields CDR1 SGHRS and CDR2 YFSETQ. The CDR3 runs 16 residues. Trimming cost V 4 bases and J 6 bases; bases outside gene matches: 10. The CDR3 region has the DNA TGCGCCAGCAGCCCAACGGGACAGGGCACCGATGAAAAACTGTTTTTT. Its protein is CASSPTGQGTDEKLFF.

The chain recombines TRBV5-4 with TRBJ1-2, with 7 positions matching TRBD1. The V segment lost 5 bases and the J segment 7 bases; nucleotides outside the gene matches: 8. The germline V gene encodes CDR1 SGHNT and CDR2 YYREEE (reference sequence). This CDR3 has 13 amino acids. CDR3 protein: CASSREQGFGYTF. CDR3 coding DNA: TGTGCCAGCAGTCGCGAACAGGGGTTTGGCTACACCTTC.

The chain employs TRBV10-1 and TRBJ2-7, with a weak D call TRBD2 (6 bases). This CDR3 comprises 13 residues. Germline loops: CDR1 WNHNN, CDR2 SYGVQD (reference sequence). Trimming left V 8 bases short and J 1 base short, with 12 bases between. CDR3 sequence (DNA): TGCGCCAGCTCCGGAGGGCCGTCCTACGAGCAGTACTTC. This sequence encodes CASSGGPSYEQYF.

This clone was counted between two and nine times. The rearrangement uses TRBV13 and TRBJ2-7; 15 bases map to TRBD2. The germline V gene has CDR1 PRHDT and CDR2 FYEKMQ (reference sequence). V shed 5 bases and J 5 bases; nucleotides not matched to a gene: 10. This CDR3 is built from 17 residues. DNA for the CDR3: TGTGCCAGCAGCCCGCCTCTGGGACTAGCGGGAGGAGACGAGCAGTACTTC. Amino acids: CASSPPLGLAGGDEQYF.